In this sample, the clone carrying this T cell receptor (beta chain) turned up once. Treatment defined: preoperative locoregional IRX-2 cytokine immunotherapy. This phase Ib study tested locoregional IRX-2 cytokine immunotherapy given before surgery. This specimen belongs to a study of preoperative IRX-2 immunotherapy in early breast cancer. The data were produced by immunoSEQ multiplex PCR, yet TCRdb's version contains in-frame clones alone and is incomplete. The sample shows about 740 clones, approximately 80% of them seen only once. The CDR3 is 15 amino acids. V lost 3 bases and J lost 0, with 11 bases in between. From germline, CDR1 is SGHVS and CDR2 FNYEAQ.

This TCR was sampled from a human donor with breast cancer. This sequence joins TRBV7-6 and TRBJ1-1; D gene uncertain. The sample here was tumor tissue, taken after IRX-2 immunotherapy. CDR3 in amino acids: CASSLNTGMNTEAFF. CDR3 bases: TGTGCCAGCAGCTTGAACACGGGGATGAACACTGAAGCTTTCTTT.